This T cell receptor (beta chain) was recovered during a study of shared clonotypes between healthy human individuals. A roughly 220 ng quantity of DNA, approximately 29,000 T cell genomes, went into the sorted-subset replicate PCRs. Original handling: Sequence data from immunoSEQ were junction-only and lacked quality scores; consequently, filtering differed. Measured with immunoSEQ multiplex PCR; TCRdb has only the in-frame clones, and not every one. The V and J calls and clone size are taken from that table; D and trimming were inferred from the DNA. The sample gives around 2,000,000 clones, just under 95% of which show up once; roughly 1% is in the top ten. Study outcomes and limitations: Clonotypes that were shared across four donors made up around 5% of naive CD4 clonotypes.

CD45RO-negative CD8 cells positively selected for CCR7 made up the naive population, which excluded terminally differentiated effector memory CD45RA+ cells. With regard to this clone: Its specificity is unknown.

With 3 bases removed from V and 9 bases from J, the gap between germline ends came to 18 bases. The CDR3 spans 16 residues. Germline values: CDR1 MGHRA, CDR2 YSYEKL. What was sequenced was naive CD8+ T cells sorted from blood. This sequence was found in a man in his late teens or twenties in good health. V is TRBV4-1 and J is TRBJ1-6; tentatively, D is TRBD1 (6 bases). This CDR3 is CASSHSGAGVSSPLHF. CDR3 nucleotide sequence: TGCGCCAGCAGCCATTCGGGGGCAGGAGTGAGTTCACCCCTCCACTTT.